This T cell receptor (beta chain) comes out of a study of blood T cell repertoires in COVID-19 (dated by TCRdb to 2020 to 2021). For the wider study: The collaborator samples originated in the United States, Italy and Spain and spanned the acute and convalescent phases of COVID-19. The prospective study material was composed of cDNA or gDNA derived from T cells, B-cell-depleted T cells, or PBMCs. The dataset comprised deeply sampled blood TCRbeta repertoires from subjects exposed to, actively infected with, or recovered from COVID-19. The repertoires were released in a freely available public database intended as a resource for research on the immune response to SARS-CoV-2. The samples were drawn from the first 160 participants of the ongoing ImmuneRACE study and from some 1,300 subjects provided by 6 global collaborators. A de-identified subject ID, COVID-19 status, age in years and sex were almost always included in the sample metadata. Where available, HLA class I and class II types were obtained from metadata supplied by the sample provider rather than from assay-based typing. Here is what the overall study found, with its caveats: The quantity of clinical and demographic metadata differed by source and by participant and was supplied without curation.

Collaborating institutions collected whole blood in K2EDTA tubes following their own protocols. For TCRbeta analysis, collaborator samples were shipped as frozen whole blood, as isolated PBMCs, or as DNA extracted from either sample type. The immunoSEQ Assay, a bias-controlled multiplex PCR, was used to amplify TCRbeta CDR3 regions from genomic DNA. The original pipeline was this. The number of nucleated cells in each sample was estimated by amplification of reference gene primers within the assay. Sequence reads were collapsed and filtered to measure the absolute abundance of every unique TCRbeta CDR3 rearrangement. For each sample, productive Simpson clonality was calculated as the square root of Simpson's diversity index over productive rearrangements. TCRdb's version of the immuneACCESS table is confined to in-frame rearrangements and falls short of the full clone set. An unresolved V gene accounts for under half of the shortfall where checked; the remainder is of unknown origin. The V and J calls and clone size come from that table; D and trimming were worked out from the DNA. Here the sample has roughly 160,000 clones; approximately 91% occur a single time. Jointly, the top ten make up less than 2.5% of the sample.

A note on this clone: The antigen it recognizes is unknown. No base-level quality is on record; no much larger clone is a single base apart.

The CDR3 has 16 amino acids, counting the end cysteine and phenylalanine. Only the CDR3 part of the read is kept: 48 bases, read in frame from the first base. Trimming takes 0 bases from V and 0 bases from J, and the germline ends sit 12 bases apart. From a lookup of the germline V gene (reference sequence), CDR1 and CDR2 are LGHDT and YNNKEL. The chain employs TRBV3-1 (or the pseudogene TRBV3-2) and TRBJ2-7; D gene: possibly TRBD1, on 7 matching bases. The sequenced material came from peripheral blood. The source of this sequence is a man aged 18 to 29 with acute or convalescent COVID-19. CDR3 reads: CASSQDWGDSSYEQYF. The nucleotide sequence is given as TGTGCCAGCAGCCAAGATTGGGGGGACAGCTCCTACGAGCAGTACTTC.